The subject of this entry is one T cell receptor beta chain. Its matching antigen is unknown. Losses at the gene ends were 4 bases for V and 8 bases for J; bases not matched to a gene: 13. The CDR3 contains 16 residues. The germline gives CDR1 MGHRA, CDR2 YSYEKL. This entry belongs to a study of blood T cells in healthy people across ages. It was with a sample-barcoded 5' primer and a J-beta primer mix that a second PCR of roughly 7 to 12 cycles was run. A single record per CDR3 protein comes from TCRdb applying MiXCR to the 5' RACE reads. The table has hundreds of thousands of distinct CDR3 sequences, under 55% seen once; the top ten hold around 18%. Study-level results: Older individuals had lower TCR beta diversity per million T cells (the decline was roughly linear).

This sequence was found in a man in his 60s in good health. The V and J genes are TRBV4-1 and TRBJ2-1; 8 bases map to TRBD1. What was sequenced was blood. CDR3 DNA: TGCGCCAGCAGCCCCCAGGCAGGGGGCGTTATGGATGAGCAGTTCTTC. Its translation: CASSPQAGGVMDEQFF.